This TCR beta chain was found in a study of OX40 agonist ivuxolimab in advanced cancers. This table comes from immunoSEQ multiplex PCR, and its TCRdb copy is limited to in-frame clones, with some not included. The table has over 60,000 clones, over 90% seen once. This clone appeared once. This CDR3 comprises 14 residues. Germline loops: CDR1 MNHNS, CDR2 SASEGT. Trimming pared 6 bases from V and 8 bases from J, leaving 19 bases between. The chain employs TRBV6-1 and TRBJ1-2, with D tentatively TRBD1 (6 bases). The receptor's source is an adult with an advanced solid tumor such as melanoma, head and neck, liver or kidney cancer. The sample was CD4+ or CD8+ T cells sorted from blood, taken in a trial of the OX40 agonist ivuxolimab. CDR3 in amino acids: CASRYREDGMGYTF. For the CDR3, the DNA is TGTGCCAGCAGATACAGGGAAGACGGAATGGGCTACACCTTC.